This T cell receptor beta chain is drawn from a study of T cells in Graves' hyperthyroidism and ophthalmopathy. This clonotype has only a few counts. Relative to the germline gene, one junction end is altered; a read error may explain this. The germline CDR1 and CDR2 sequences are SGDLS and YYNGEE. CDR3 length equals 19 residues. The source material, RNA transcripts, was used to amplify TCR beta CDR3 regions. The TCR CDR3 was amplified in a first-round RT-PCR using the HTBI primer set. TCRdb fed the multiplex PCR reads into MiXCR, producing one record per CDR3 protein. The data hold some 620,000 distinct CDR3 sequences, with about a sixth observed a single time. Stable Graves' hyperthyroidism meant no ophthalmopathy progression within 18 months. Any patient presenting with uncontrolled infection, other autoimmune disease, pregnancy or lactation was left out. Clinicians diagnosed patients from clinical symptoms, serum thyroxine and TRAb, thyroid ultrasound and orbital computed tomography. PBMCs were sourced from more than 9 ml fresh peripheral blood.

This receptor was identified in a young woman with Graves' hyperthyroidism. The rearrangement uses TRBV9 and TRBJ2-1; D perhaps matches TRBD2 (5 bases). Sequencing used blood. The CDR3 bases are TGTGCCAGCAGCGCCTCCCCGGAGCGGATGGGGAGCTCCTACAATGGGCAGTTCTTC. This sequence encodes CASSASPERMGSSYNGQFF.